This T cell receptor beta chain was obtained from a study of regulatory T cells in long-lasting Graves disease. The CDR3 sequence is 17 residues long. J gave up 0 bases and V 8 bases, and 16 bases lay outside the gene matches. Germline CDR1 SGHVS, CDR2 FQNEAQ. Worth noting for this clonotype: The target antigen is unknown.

The study's findings and limits: Patients with persistent disease shared 2,741 public clonotypes, outpacing the roughly 970 shared by new patients. Persistent cases favored TRBV28, TRBJ1-2 and TRBJ2-5.

Arm-PCR of CDR3 regions and iRepertoire HTBI primers were used to build TCR beta libraries. TCRdb analysed the multiplex PCR reads with MiXCR anew, one entry per CDR3 protein. In the table there are about half a million distinct CDR3 sequences, 12% of which are singletons. Time point noted: newly diagnosed GD, antithyroid drugs for less than 3 months. PBMC-extracted RNA yielded the TCR library. These data also formed part of another study, on T cells in Graves' hyperthyroidism and ophthalmopathy.

V is TRBV7-8 and J is TRBJ2-7, with 7 bases matching TRBD1. The sequencing used peripheral blood mononuclear cells (PBMCs), collected at new diagnosis, from a patient treated with antithyroid drugs. The TCR was taken from a woman under 40 with Graves disease. DNA of the CDR3: TGTGCCAGCCAGGAGTCCGGGACAGACAAATTCTCCTACGAGCAGTACTTC. This codes for CASQESGTDKFSYEQYF.